A single sample gave rise to the 15 T cell receptor beta chains below, sequenced in a study of tumor and adjacent non-tumor tissue in lung cancer. Three rounds of nested PCR, following a modified ARM-PCR protocol, produced the TCRbeta library. TCRdb passed the multiplex PCR reads through MiXCR, listing each CDR3 protein once. The table has under 95,000 distinct CDR3 sequences, 67% seen once; the top ten hold approximately 20%. The template was RNA from unsorted bulk tissue. The sample comprised lung tumor tissue. These receptors originate from a man in his fifties or sixties with non-small cell lung cancer.

This chain links TRBV11-1 with TRBJ2-7; D is undetermined. V shed 5 bases and J shed 3 bases, with 11 bases lying between them. Germline V gene sequence: CDR1 SGHAT, CDR2 FQDESV (reference sequence). CDR3 length: 13 amino acids. The CDR3 sequence is CASSLPCGYEQYF. CDR3 sequence (DNA): TGTGCCAGCAGCCTACCTTGTGGCTACGAGCAGTACTTC.

There are many counts of this clonotype. V usage is TRBV10-3 and J usage is TRBJ2-7; 8 bases agree with TRBD2. The CDR3 runs to 15 residues. Germline CDR1 is ENHRY and CDR2 is SYGVKD. J lost 1 base, V lost 4 bases, and 6 bases had no gene match. CDR3 coding DNA: TGTGCCATCAGTGTTGCGGGGGGCCAATCCTACGAGCAGTACTTC. Translated, it gives CAISVAGGQSYEQYF.

Of note for this clonotype: One end of the junction does not line up with germline, which may come from a read error. V and J are TRBV28 and TRBJ1-5; a possible D gene is TRBD1 (6 bases). The germline CDR1 and CDR2 sequences are MDHEN and SYDVKM. CDR3 length: 14 residues. CDR3 DNA sequence: TGTGCCAGCAGTCCGGGGGGGCGCTATCAGCCCAAGCATTTT. Translated: CASSPGGRYQPKHF.

In its sample, this clonotype ranks as large. The chain uses TRBV11-2 and TRBJ2-5; tentative D call: TRBD2 (5 bases). CDR1 and CDR2 from the germline V gene are SGHAT and FQNNGV. This CDR3 has 15 residues. Trimming pared 1 base from V and 4 bases from J, leaving 13 bases between. This chain's CDR3 is CASSLVPPGGETQYF. The DNA for the CDR3 is TGTGCCAGCAGCTTAGTCCCCCCAGGAGGAGAGACCCAGTACTTC.

For this clonotype: A much larger clone differs by one base, so this may be a read error. J is TRBJ2-2 and V is TRBV18; weak D call: TRBD2 (5 bases). Trimming pared 3 bases from V and 3 bases from J, leaving 17 bases between. The germline gives CDR1 KGHSH, CDR2 LQKENI. The CDR3 consists of 17 residues. The CDR3 bases are TGTGCCAGCTCACCCGCCGGGATAGGTTCTTACACCGGGGAGCTGTTTTTT. It translates to CASSPAGIGSYTGELFF.

This clonotype was seen a handful of times. This chain connects TRBV4-2 to TRBJ2-2, with D possibly matching TRBD1 (6 bases). V shed 3 bases and J shed 2 bases, with 13 bases lying between them. The CDR3 contains 16 residues. The V gene's germline CDR1 is LGHNA and CDR2 YNFKEQ. CDR3 nucleotide sequence: TGTGCCAGCAGCCAGCAAACAGGGAGAAACACCGGGGAGCTGTTTTTT. It yields the protein CASSQQTGRNTGELFF.

The chain is built from TRBV11-1 and TRBJ2-2, with a weak D call TRBD1 (6 bases). V was cut by 5 bases and J by 3 bases, with 19 bases left in between. Germline V gene sequence: CDR1 SGHAT, CDR2 FQDESV (reference sequence). This CDR3 contains 17 residues. CDR3 sequence reads: CASSAPQGFFDTGELFF. In nucleotides, the CDR3 is TGTGCCAGCAGCGCGCCACAGGGATTTTTCGACACCGGGGAGCTGTTTTTT.

With regard to this clonotype: A much larger clone is a single base away; this may be a read error. The chain is built from TRBV20-1 and TRBJ1-1, with 7 bases that match TRBD1. The CDR3 has 14 residues. CDR1 and CDR2 (germline): DFQATT, SNEGSKA (reference sequence). The CDR3 DNA reads TGCAGTACTAGTTGGCGGGACAGGAACACTGAAGCTTTCTTT. Translating it yields CSTSWRDRNTEAFF.

This clonotype was detected once. Germline and junction disagree at one end, which may indicate a read error. The chain combines TRBV11-1 with TRBJ1-1; possible D gene TRBD1, 5 bases. Germline CDR1 and CDR2: SGHAT and FQDESV (reference sequence). This CDR3 has 15 residues. DNA of the CDR3: TGTGTCAGCAGCTTGAAGATGGGCCCGGACACCGAAGCTTTCTTT. It codes for CVSSLKMGPDTEAFF.

This clonotype was seen only once. Lacking the conserved final phenylalanine or tryptophan, this CDR3 likely reflects a read error. The chain employs TRBV6-5 and TRBJ1-1; D gene ambiguous. The V and J ends lost 6 bases and 1 base respectively, with 9 bases between them. CDR3 size: 13 residues. Germline values: CDR1 MNHEY, CDR2 SVGAGI. Here the CDR3 reads CASSNWENTEAFI. CDR3 bases: TGTGCCAGCAGCAACTGGGAGAACACTGAAGCTTTCATA.

With respect to this clonotype: One junction end does not reproduce the germline sequence, and a read error may be involved. V usage is TRBV10-2 and J usage is TRBJ2-7; D possibly corresponds to TRBD1 (6 bases). Germline lookup yields CDR1 WSHSY and CDR2 SAAADI. CDR3 size: 14 residues. As DNA, the CDR3 is TGCACCAGCAGTGATACAGGGAAAGAATACGAGCACTACTTC. It is translated as CTSSDTGKEYEHYF.

With regard to this clonotype: A much larger clone lies a single base off, so this may be a read error. The V call is TRBV7-9, the J call TRBJ2-7, with 11 bases identical to TRBD2. The CDR3 extends over 14 amino acids. CDR1 is SEHNR and CDR2 is FQNEAQ in the germline V gene (reference sequence). The J segment lost 5 bases and the V segment lost 5 bases, leaving 5 bases of the junction unmatched. The CDR3 loop is CASSPGTSGHEQYF. The DNA of the CDR3 is TGTGCCAGCAGCCCAGGGACTAGCGGACACGAGCAGTACTTC.

As to this clonotype: A read error may account for a junction end that differs from germline. The chain links TRBV20-1 to TRBJ2-2; D may match TRBD1 or TRBD2 (5 bases each). CDR1 is DFQATT, CDR2 SNEGSKA, per germline (reference sequence). The CDR3 length is 16 residues. CDR3 sequence: CSARPSSQGNIGELFF. The CDR3, as DNA: TGCAGTGCTAGACCTTCAAGCCAGGGTAACATCGGGGAGTTGTTTTTT.

The CDR3 DNA sequence: TGCGCCAGCAGCCGCCTGAGAGTAGAGCAGTTCTTC. Protein product: CASSRLRVEQFF. V and J are TRBV5-1 and TRBJ2-1; D uncertain. Trimming stripped 4 bases from V and 10 bases from J, with 12 bases between. CDR3 size: 12 residues. Looked up from germline, CDR1 is SGHRS and CDR2 is YFSETQ.

About this clonotype: Relative to the germline gene, one junction end is altered; a read error may explain this. This chain joins TRBV11-3 and TRBJ2-1, with unresolved D. The CDR3 is 16 residues long. Germline CDR1 is SGHNT and CDR2 is YENEEA. The CDR3 coding sequence is TGTACCAGCAGCCCCCGTGTCCGGAACTCATACAATGAGCAGTTCTTC. Protein: CTSSPRVRNSYNEQFF.